The entry below gives a single T cell receptor (beta chain) sequence along with its context. Per the original methods: Amplification with reference gene primers provided the estimates of nucleated cell counts. Here immunoSEQ multiplex PCR was the method, and the copy in TCRdb shows in-frame clones only, minus some. V and J calls and clone size come straight from that table; D and trimming were deduced from the DNA. The data contain roughly 200,000 clones, nearly 90% of them singletons. V gave up 5 bases and J gave up 5 bases; unmatched junction bases: 9. The CDR3 runs to 15 residues. The germline V gene encodes CDR1 MNHEY and CDR2 SMNVEV (reference sequence). The data originate from a study of blood T cell repertoires in COVID-19. Study at large: COVID-19 samples from acute and convalescent phases originated in the United States, Italy and Spain. The analysed material was cDNA or gDNA that came from T cells, B-cell-depleted T cells, or PBMCs.

The TCR comes from a woman in her late teens or twenties who had recovered from COVID-19. The V gene is TRBV27, the J gene TRBJ2-5; 9 bases align to TRBD2. The sequenced sample consisted of peripheral blood. The CDR3 coding sequence is TGTGCCAGCAGTCCAAGTGCGGGAGGGAGTGAGACCCAGTACTTC. Its translation is CASSPSAGGSETQYF.